The entry below describes one T cell receptor beta chain. Its antigen is not identified. This entry belongs to a study of vaccination effects on CD4 cells after COVID-19. General study points: After vaccination of healthy people, only 1 of 255 vaccine-induced clones cross-reacted with common cold coronaviruses. Limitations: small convalescent group and missing early post-infection timepoints.

Produced via immunoSEQ multiplex PCR; TCRdb's table is partial and in-frame only. The table includes about 24,000 clones, less than 75% detected once. This CDR3 is 13 amino acids long. V was shortened by 2 bases and J by 4 bases, with 8 bases between the two germline ends. Germline V lookup: CDR1 MNHEY, CDR2 SVGAGI. Viral peptide pool expansion of antigen-specific CD4+ T cells preceded sequencing in the ViraFEST assay. Isolating CD4+ T cells followed 9 to 10 days of culture. Everyone in the study got two shots of either the BNT162b2 or mRNA-1273 vaccine. The vaccine recipients had no prior SARS-CoV-2 infection, with negative nucleocapsid antibodies. A half-medium replacement with IL-2 medium was carried out on days 3 and 7.

The chain combines TRBV6-5 with TRBJ1-1, with a tentative D call TRBD1 (5 bases). Sequenced here: CD4+ T cells from PBMCs cultured with SARS-CoV-2 spike peptides, sampled after COVID-19 vaccination. The TCR originated in a human donor who received a COVID-19 vaccine. CDR3 sequence: CASSYRDGTEAFF. The CDR3 nucleotides read TGTGCCAGCAGTTACAGGGACGGCACTGAAGCTTTCTTT.